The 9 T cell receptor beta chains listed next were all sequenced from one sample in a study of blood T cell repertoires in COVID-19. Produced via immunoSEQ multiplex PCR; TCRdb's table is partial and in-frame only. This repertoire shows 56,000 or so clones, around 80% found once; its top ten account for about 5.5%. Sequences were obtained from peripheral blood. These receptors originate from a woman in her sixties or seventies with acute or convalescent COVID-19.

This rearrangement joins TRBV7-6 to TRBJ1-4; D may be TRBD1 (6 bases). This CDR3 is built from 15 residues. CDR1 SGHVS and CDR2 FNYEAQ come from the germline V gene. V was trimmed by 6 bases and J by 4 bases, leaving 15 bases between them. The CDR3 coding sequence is TGTGCCAGCAGTGCGTACAGGGCGATTAATGAAAAACTGTTTTTT. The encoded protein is CASSAYRAINEKLFF.

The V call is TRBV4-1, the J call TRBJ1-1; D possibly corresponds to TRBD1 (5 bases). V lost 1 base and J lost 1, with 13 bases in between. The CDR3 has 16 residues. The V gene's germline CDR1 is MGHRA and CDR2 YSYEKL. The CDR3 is CASSQALGRGNTEAFF. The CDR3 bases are TGCGCCAGCAGCCAAGCCCTAGGGAGGGGGAACACTGAAGCTTTCTTT.

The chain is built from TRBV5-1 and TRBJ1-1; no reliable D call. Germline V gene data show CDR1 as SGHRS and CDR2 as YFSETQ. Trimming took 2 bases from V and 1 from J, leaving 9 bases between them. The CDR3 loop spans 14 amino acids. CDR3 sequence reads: CASSFNPGNTEAFF. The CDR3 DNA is TGCGCCAGCAGCTTCAACCCAGGGAACACTGAAGCTTTCTTT.

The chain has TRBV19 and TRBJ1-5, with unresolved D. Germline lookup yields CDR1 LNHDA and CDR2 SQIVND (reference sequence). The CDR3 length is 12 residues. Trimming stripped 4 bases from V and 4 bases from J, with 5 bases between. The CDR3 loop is CASSRGNQPQHF. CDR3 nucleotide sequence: TGTGCCAGTAGTAGAGGGAATCAGCCCCAGCATTTT.

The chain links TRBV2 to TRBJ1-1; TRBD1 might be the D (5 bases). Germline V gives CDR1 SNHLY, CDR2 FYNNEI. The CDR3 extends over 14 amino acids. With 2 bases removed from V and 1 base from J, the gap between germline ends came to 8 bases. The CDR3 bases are TGTGCCAGCAGTGAACAGGGCGGGAACACTGAAGCTTTCTTT. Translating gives CASSEQGGNTEAFF.

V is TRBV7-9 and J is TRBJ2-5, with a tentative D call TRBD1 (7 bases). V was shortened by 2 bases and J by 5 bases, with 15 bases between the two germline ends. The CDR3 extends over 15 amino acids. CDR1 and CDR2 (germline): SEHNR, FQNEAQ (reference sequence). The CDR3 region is CASSLLEGAYETQYF. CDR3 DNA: TGTGCCAGCAGCTTACTGGAGGGGGCGTATGAGACCCAGTACTTC.

The DNA for the CDR3 is TGTGCCAGCAGGCTTCAGGGGGCGCGCGAGCAGTACTTC. Translation gives CASRLQGAREQYF. The rearrangement uses TRBV5-4 and TRBJ2-7; 8 bases fit TRBD1. V dropped 5 bases and J dropped 6; count of bases not matched to a gene: 7. The germline gives CDR1 SGHNT, CDR2 YYREEE (reference sequence). The CDR3 is 13 amino acids.

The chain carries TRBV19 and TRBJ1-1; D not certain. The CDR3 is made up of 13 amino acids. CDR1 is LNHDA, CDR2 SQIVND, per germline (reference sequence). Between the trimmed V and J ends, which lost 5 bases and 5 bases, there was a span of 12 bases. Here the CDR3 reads CASSASDKTEAFF. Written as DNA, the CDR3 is TGTGCCAGTAGTGCCTCAGACAAGACTGAAGCTTTCTTT.

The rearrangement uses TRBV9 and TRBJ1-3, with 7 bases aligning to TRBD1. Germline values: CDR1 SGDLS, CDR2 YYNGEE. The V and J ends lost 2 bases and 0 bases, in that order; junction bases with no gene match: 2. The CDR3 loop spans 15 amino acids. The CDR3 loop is CASSVDRVSGNTIYF. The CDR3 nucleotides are TGTGCCAGCAGCGTTGACAGGGTCTCTGGAAACACCATATATTTT.